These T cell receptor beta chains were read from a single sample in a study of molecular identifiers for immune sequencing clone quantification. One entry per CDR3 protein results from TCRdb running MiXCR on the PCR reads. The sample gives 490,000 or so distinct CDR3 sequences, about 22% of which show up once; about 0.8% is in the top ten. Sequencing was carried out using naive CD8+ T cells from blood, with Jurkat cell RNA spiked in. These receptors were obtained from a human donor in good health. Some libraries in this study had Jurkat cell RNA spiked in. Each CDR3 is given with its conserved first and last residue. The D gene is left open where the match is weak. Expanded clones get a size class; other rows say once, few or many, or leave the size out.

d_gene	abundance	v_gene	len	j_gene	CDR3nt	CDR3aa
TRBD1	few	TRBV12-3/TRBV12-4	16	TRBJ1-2	TGTGCCAGCAGCACGACAGGGCGAGGGGCTAACTATGGCTACACCTTC	CASSTTGRGANYGYTF
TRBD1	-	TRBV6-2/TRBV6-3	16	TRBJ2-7	TGTGCCAGCACGCGATCGACAGGGCTCGTAGCTTACGAGCAGTACTTC	CASTRSTGLVAYEQYF
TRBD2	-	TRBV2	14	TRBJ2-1	TGTGCCAGCAAGTGGACTAGCGGGAACAATGAGCAGTTCTTC	CASKWTSGNNEQFF
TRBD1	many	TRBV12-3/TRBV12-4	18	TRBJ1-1	TGTGCCAGCAGTTTAGCGCAGTCTTGGACAGGGAGTATTGCTGAAGCTTTCTTT	CASSLAQSWTGSIAEAFF
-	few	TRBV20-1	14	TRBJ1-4	TGCAGTGCTAGAGACAGTACAACTAATGAAAAACTGTTTTTT	CSARDSTTNEKLFF
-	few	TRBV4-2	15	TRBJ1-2	TGTGCCAGCAGCCAAGAGGCGACGGCGAACTATGGCTACACCTTC	CASSQEATANYGYTF
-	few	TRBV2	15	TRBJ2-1	TGTGCCAGCAGTCAACTAGCAAACTCAAAGGGTGAGCAGTTCTTC	CASSQLANSKGEQFF
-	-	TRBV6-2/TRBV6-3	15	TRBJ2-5	TGTGCCAGCAGTTACGGTTGGCGGAACCAAGAGACCCAGTACTTC	CASSYGWRNQETQYF
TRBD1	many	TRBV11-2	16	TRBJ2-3	TGTGCCAGCAGCTCATATACAGGGGGCCCCTCTGGTACGCAGTATTTT	CASSSYTGGPSGTQYF
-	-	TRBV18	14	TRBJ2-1	TGTGCCAGCTCACCACCGGGAGAGCATGTGGAGCAGTTCTTC	CASSPPGEHVEQFF
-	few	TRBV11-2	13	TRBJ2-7	TGTGCCAGCAGCTCCGGGACGCTTTTTGAGCAGTACTTC	CASSSGTLFEQYF
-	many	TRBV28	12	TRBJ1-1	TGTGCCAGCAGTTTTCAGTACACTGAAGCTTTCTTT	CASSFQYTEAFF
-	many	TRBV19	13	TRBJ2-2	TGTGCCAGTAGGTTCCTCCCGGCCGGGGAGCTGTTTTTT	CASRFLPAGELFF
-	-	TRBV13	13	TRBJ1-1	TGTGCCAGCAGCTTTAACAGGTTTGAGGGAGCTTTCTTT	CASSFNRFEGAFF
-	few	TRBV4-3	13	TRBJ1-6	TGCGCCAGCAGCCAAGGCGGGGAAACACCCCTCCACTTT	CASSQGGETPLHF
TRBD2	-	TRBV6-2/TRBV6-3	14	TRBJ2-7	TGTGCCAGCAGTTACCGGGGGCGGGAGGGCGAGCAGTACTTC	CASSYRGREGEQYF
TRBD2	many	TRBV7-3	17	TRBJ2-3	TGTGCCAGCAGCTTAAATCCCGGTCTAGCGGCCGCAGATACGCAGTATTTT	CASSLNPGLAAADTQYF
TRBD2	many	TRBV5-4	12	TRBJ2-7	TGCGCCAGCAGCCCGGGGGGAGGGGAGCAGTACTTC	CASSPGGGEQYF
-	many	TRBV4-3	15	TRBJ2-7	TGCGCCAGCAGCCAGGCATGGTATGCCTCCTACGAGCAGTACTTC	CASSQAWYASYEQYF
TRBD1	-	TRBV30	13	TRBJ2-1	TGTGCCTGGAATCGACAGGGGGCCGATGAGCAGTTCTTC	CAWNRQGADEQFF
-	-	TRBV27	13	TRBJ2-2	TGTGCCAGCAGCCACCTAAGCACCGGGGAGCTGTTTTTT	CASSHLSTGELFF